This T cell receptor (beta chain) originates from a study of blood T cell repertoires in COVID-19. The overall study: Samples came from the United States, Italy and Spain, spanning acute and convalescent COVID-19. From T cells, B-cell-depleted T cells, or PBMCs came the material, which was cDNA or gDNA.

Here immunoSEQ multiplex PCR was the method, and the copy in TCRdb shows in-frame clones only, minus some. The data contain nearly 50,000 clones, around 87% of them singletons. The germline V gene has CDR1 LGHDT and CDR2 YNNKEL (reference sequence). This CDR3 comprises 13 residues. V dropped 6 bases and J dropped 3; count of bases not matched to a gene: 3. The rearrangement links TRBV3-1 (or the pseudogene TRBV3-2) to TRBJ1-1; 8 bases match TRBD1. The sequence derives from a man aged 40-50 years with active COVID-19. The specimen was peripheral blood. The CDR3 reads CASRTDRDTEAFF. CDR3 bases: TGTGCCAGCAGGACGGACAGGGACACTGAAGCTTTCTTT.